Below, 20 T cell receptor beta chains from the same sample are listed, as sequenced in a study of blood T cell repertoires in COVID-19. Clones were read by immunoSEQ multiplex PCR, and TCRdb kept only the in-frame ones, dropping some. The sample holds about 270,000 clones, 80% to 90% seen once. Sequencing was performed on PBMCs or T cells enriched from blood (not recorded which). These receptors were collected from a woman younger than 35 who had recovered from COVID-19.

This clone was found once. The gene calls are TRBV7-8 and TRBJ1-1; D gene ambiguous. This CDR3 is built from 15 residues. V was clipped by 2 bases and J by 0 bases, with 10 bases between them. The germline V gene encodes CDR1 SGHVS and CDR2 FQNEAQ. CDR3 amino acids: CASSLTATMNTEAFF. The DNA of the CDR3 is TGTGCCAGCAGCTTAACAGCAACCATGAACACTGAAGCTTTCTTT. Full variable domain (rest looked up from reference TRBV7-8 and TRBJ1-1): GAGVSQSPRYKVAKRGQDVALRCDPISGHVSLFWYQQALGQGPEFLTYFQNEAQLDKSGLPSDRFFAERPEGSVSTLKIQRTQQEDSAVYLCASSLTATMNTEAFFGQGTRLTVV.

The V gene is TRBV4-2, the J gene TRBJ1-5; no definite D call. This CDR3 contains 15 residues. Trimming removed 1 base at V and 7 bases at J, with 14 bases between. The germline V gene encodes CDR1 LGHNA and CDR2 YNFKEQ. For the CDR3, the DNA is TGTGCCAGCAGCCAAGGGTCTACGGGGTCCCAGCCCCAGCATTTT. Its protein product is CASSQGSTGSQPQHF.

Comments on this clone: At the DNA level, this CDR3 is encoded by other sequences in the same sample as well. The rearrangement joins TRBV5-1 to TRBJ2-2; TRBD2 is a possible D gene (5 bases). Germline V gene data show CDR1 as SGHRS and CDR2 as YFSETQ. Deletions cut 3 bases from V and 3 bases from J, with 9 bases between. The CDR3 runs to 14 residues. The chain's CDR3 is CASSSGLDTGELFF. CDR3 DNA sequence: TGCGCCAGCAGCTCAGGACTGGACACCGGGGAGCTGTTTTTT.

This chain connects TRBV11-3 to TRBJ1-1; D possibly corresponds to TRBD1 (6 bases). The V and J ends lost 4 bases and 4 bases respectively, with 16 bases between them. Germline V gene sequence: CDR1 SGHNT, CDR2 YENEEA. The CDR3 spans 15 residues. CDR3 sequence: CASSSDGQRGTEAFF. As DNA, the CDR3 is TGTGCCAGCAGCTCCGACGGACAGCGGGGCACTGAAGCTTTCTTT.

The rearrangement uses TRBV12-3 or TRBV12-4 and TRBJ1-2, with TRBD1 identical over 10 bases. The CDR3 length is 13 residues. V trimming: 6 bases; J trimming: 8 bases; junction bases outside the gene matches: 6. CDR3 nucleotides: TGTGCCAGCAGCAGACAGGGGGCTAAGGGCTACACCTTC. Its protein is CASSRQGAKGYTF.

The chain is built from TRBV10-2 and TRBJ2-3; TRBD2 matches 12 bases. Trimming took 4 bases from V and 2 from J; bases not matched to a gene: 4. Per germline, CDR1 WSHSY and CDR2 SAAADI. The CDR3 loop spans 16 amino acids. CDR3 region: CASSATSGGYTDTQYF. Written as DNA, the CDR3 is TGCGCCAGCAGTGCCACTAGCGGGGGGTACACAGATACGCAGTATTTT.

CDR3 nucleotides: TGTGCCAGCAGCAGTCGGGACAATATCTACGAGCAGTACTTC. Translation: CASSSRDNIYEQYF. This chain uses TRBV6-4 with TRBJ2-7, with a tentative D call TRBD1 (6 bases). V was clipped by 6 bases and J by 3 bases, with 15 bases between them. This CDR3 is built from 14 residues. Germline lookup yields CDR1 MRHNA and CDR2 SNTAGT.

The gene calls are TRBV3-1 (or the pseudogene TRBV3-2) and TRBJ2-7, with TRBD1 matching over 7 bases. The trim removed 1 base at V and 0 bases at J, leaving 6 bases unmatched. CDR3 length: 16 amino acids. The V gene's germline CDR1 is LGHDT and CDR2 YNNKEL (reference sequence). The CDR3 DNA reads as TGTGCCAGCAGCCAAGCAGGTGCAGGGGGCTCCTACGAGCAGTACTTC. The encoded protein is CASSQAGAGGSYEQYF.

This clone occurred a few times. This chain uses TRBV19 with TRBJ1-4; D remains unclear. CDR3 length: 15 amino acids. Germline CDR1 is LNHDA and CDR2 is SQIVND (reference sequence). Trimming took 3 bases from V and 6 from J, leaving 14 bases between them. The CDR3 region has the DNA TGTGCCAGTAGTATCCACGGCAGGTATGATGAAAAACTGTTTTTT. It codes for CASSIHGRYDEKLFF.

This chain uses TRBV19 with TRBJ2-1, with TRBD2 matching 13 bases. Germline V CDR1 and CDR2: LNHDA, SQIVND (reference sequence). This CDR3 has 16 amino acids. J lost 7 bases, V lost 6 bases, and 9 bases had no gene match. The CDR3 DNA sequence: TGTGCCAGTAGACGGACTAGCGGGGGCTTCGGGAATGAGCAGTTCTTC. Translation gives CASRRTSGGFGNEQFF.

This clone occurred many times. The rearrangement links TRBV5-1 to TRBJ1-1, with TRBD1 matching 7 bases. The CDR3 runs 15 residues. Trimming cost V 1 base and J 7 bases; bases outside gene matches: 10. Germline-derived CDR1 and CDR2 are SGHRS and YFSETQ. The CDR3 spells CASSLFTGARLEAFF. CDR3 nucleotide sequence: TGCGCCAGCAGCTTGTTTACAGGGGCGCGACTTGAAGCTTTCTTT. Full variable domain (outside the CDR3, taken from reference TRBV5-1 and TRBJ1-1): KAGVTQTPRYLIKTRGQQVTLSCSPISGHRSVSWYQQTPGQGLQFLFEYFSETQRNKGNFPGRFSGRQFSNSRSEMNVSTLELGDSALYLCASSLFTGARLEAFFGQGTRLTVV.

The V and J genes are TRBV7-3 and TRBJ1-4, with TRBD1 matching over 7 bases. The V gene end was trimmed by 5 bases and the J gene end by 7 bases; junction bases not matched to a gene: 7. The CDR3 loop spans 14 amino acids. Germline-derived CDR1 and CDR2 are SGHTA and FQGTGA. The chain's CDR3 is CASSATGEAEKLFF. CDR3 coding DNA: TGTGCCAGCAGCGCCACAGGGGAGGCTGAAAAACTGTTTTTT.

The count of this clone is one. This rearrangement joins TRBV5-1 to TRBJ1-2, with D perhaps TRBD1 (6 bases). CDR1 and CDR2 (germline): SGHRS, YFSETQ. V dropped 0 bases and J dropped 8 bases, with 17 bases sitting between them. The CDR3 length is 15 residues. CDR3 bases: TGCGCCAGCAGCTTGGCCATCGGGGGGCCGGGAGGCTACACCTTC. This gives the protein CASSLAIGGPGGYTF.

V gene TRBV7-9 combines with J gene TRBJ1-1, with 7 bases identical to TRBD1. J lost 5 bases, V lost 7 bases, and 10 bases had no gene match. The CDR3 runs 14 residues. The germline V gene has CDR1 SEHNR and CDR2 FQNEAQ (reference sequence). The CDR3 DNA reads as TGTGCCAGCACGGGACAGAGGAACCCAACTGAAGCTTTCTTT. This codes for CASTGQRNPTEAFF.

The gene calls are TRBV29-1 and TRBJ1-1; D unclear. The CDR3 contains 11 residues. Germline CDR1 and CDR2: SQVTM and ANQGSEA. The germline V and J ends were trimmed by 8 bases and 1 base, with 8 bases remaining between them. Here the CDR3 DNA reads TGCAGCCCCCGAGGGAACACTGAAGCTTTCTTT. Its translation: CSPRGNTEAFF.

The CDR3 protein is CASRAPGYSSEQYF. CDR3 nucleotides: TGTGCCAGCAGGGCTCCAGGGTATTCGAGCGAGCAGTACTTC. The chain employs TRBV25-1 and TRBJ2-7; tentative D call: TRBD1 (5 bases). V was cut by 6 bases and J by 6 bases, with 18 bases left in between. Germline lookup yields CDR1 MGHDK and CDR2 SYGVNS. This CDR3 is 14 amino acids long.

The rearrangement links TRBV30 to TRBJ1-1; no reliable D call. The CDR3 has 11 amino acids. Germline V CDR1 and CDR2: GTSNPN, SVGIG (reference sequence). V lost 4 bases and J 7 bases, leaving 10 bases between the germline ends. In nucleotides, the CDR3 is TGTGCCTGGAACTTATACCATGAAGCTTTCTTT. Translating gives CAWNLYHEAFF. The full variable domain, in which reference TRBV30 and TRBJ1-1 provide the parts outside the CDR3, is SQTIHQWPATLVQPVGSPLSLECTVEGTSNPNLYWYRQAAGRGLQLLFYSVGIGQISSEVPQNLSASRPQDRQFILSSKKLLLSDSGFYLCAWNLYHEAFFGQGTRLTVV.

The chain joins TRBV11-2 to TRBJ2-3, with a tentative D call TRBD1 (6 bases). This CDR3 is built from 14 residues. V lost 5 bases to trimming and J lost 2 bases, with 11 bases between them. Germline assignment: CDR1 SGHAT and CDR2 FQNNGV. The CDR3 DNA follows: TGTGCCAGCAGCCTGGACAGATACACAGATACGCAGTATTTT. It encodes CASSLDRYTDTQYF.

CDR3: CASVAGYYEQYF. The CDR3, as DNA: TGTGCCAGCGTGGCGGGGTACTACGAGCAGTACTTC. The J gene is TRBJ2-7, the V gene TRBV2, with D perhaps matching TRBD2 (6 bases). CDR1 and CDR2 (germline): SNHLY, FYNNEI. The CDR3 extends over 12 amino acids. V lost 8 bases and J 3 bases, leaving 11 bases between the germline ends.

The chain recombines TRBV5-6 with TRBJ1-2; 9 bases line up with TRBD1. The V and J ends lost 4 bases and 9 bases, in that order; junction bases with no gene match: 13. The CDR3 spans 15 residues. The germline V gene encodes CDR1 SGHDT and CDR2 YYEEEE. The DNA of the CDR3 is TGTGCCAGCAGCCCCCAAGGGACAGGGACGTTCCGCTACACCTTC. Translated: CASSPQGTGTFRYTF. The complete variable domain, with remaining parts taken from reference TRBV5-6 and TRBJ1-2, reads DAGVTQSPTHLIKTRGQQVTLRCSPKSGHDTVSWYQQALGQGPQFIFQYYEEEERQRGNFPDRFSGHQFPNYSSELNVNALLLGDSALYLCASSPQGTGTFRYTFGSGTRLTVV.